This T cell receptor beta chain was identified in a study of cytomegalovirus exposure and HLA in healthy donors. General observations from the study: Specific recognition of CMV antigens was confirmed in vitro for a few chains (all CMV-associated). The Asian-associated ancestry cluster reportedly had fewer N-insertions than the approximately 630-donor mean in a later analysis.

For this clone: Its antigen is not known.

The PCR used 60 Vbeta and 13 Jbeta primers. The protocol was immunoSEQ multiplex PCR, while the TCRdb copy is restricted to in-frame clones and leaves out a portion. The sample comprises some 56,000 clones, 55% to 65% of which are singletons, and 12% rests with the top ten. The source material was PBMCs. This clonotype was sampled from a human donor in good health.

CDR3 DNA: TGTGCCAGCAGCCCCCATAGCGTGACAGGTCGGACGCAGTATTTT. It encodes CASSPHSVTGRTQYF. The rearrangement uses TRBV7-2 and TRBJ2-3, with D maybe TRBD1 (6 bases). The CDR3 spans 15 residues. V was clipped by 5 bases and J by 9 bases, with 21 bases between them. Germline V lookup: CDR1 SGHTA, CDR2 FQGNSA.